This T cell receptor beta chain came from a study of blood T cell repertoires in COVID-19. V was clipped by 2 bases and J by 0 bases, with 5 bases between them. The CDR3 runs 14 residues. From germline, CDR1 is SGHRS and CDR2 YFSETQ. Some clones are missing from TCRdb's copy, which holds only in-frame ones; the method was immunoSEQ multiplex PCR. The profile covers some 110,000 clones, with 71% appearing a single time and approximately 0.9% taken by the ten largest. This TCR came from a human donor with acute or convalescent COVID-19. The donor label of this sample is uncertain. Sequencing used peripheral blood. V and J are TRBV5-1 and TRBJ2-2; D gene uncertain. The CDR3, as DNA: TGCGCCAGCAGCTTCGCGGCGAACACCGGGGAGCTGTTTTTT. It codes for CASSFAANTGELFF.